This T cell receptor (beta chain) emerged from a study of immune cell composition in non-small cell lung cancer. Study-wide results and limits: Clones >0.5% enriched in tumour were rarer in adenocarcinoma (around 33%) than squamous (roughly 75%). It was not proven that tumour-reactive clones equal dominant tumour-associated clones.

This clone was seen once. The antigen is undetermined. Germline V gives CDR1 SGHKS, CDR2 YYEKEE (reference sequence). The CDR3 has 14 amino acids. V lost 2 bases, J lost 2 bases, and 10 bases lay in between. Profiled with immunoSEQ multiplex PCR; TCRdb holds only in-frame clones, not every one. The table shows around 16,000 clones, with around 80% occurring only once. Normal lung was taken at the farthest possible site, at least 3 cm from tumour. The same data also contributed to another study, on CD4 T cells in lung cancer. As reported in that work: Tumor and non-adjacent lung came from curative-intent resections for stage I-III non-small cell lung cancer. Aged 60 to 69, patients had adenocarcinoma or squamous cell carcinoma.

The chain is built from TRBV5-5 and TRBJ1-2, with a possible D match to TRBD1 (6 bases). Sequencing used non-adjacent lung tissue. This receptor was obtained from a human donor with non-small cell lung cancer. CDR3 protein: CASSLNRENYGYTF. The CDR3 DNA is TGTGCCAGCAGCTTAAACAGGGAGAACTATGGCTACACCTTC.